Listed below are T cell receptor beta chains from one sample, sequenced in a study of blood T cell repertoires in COVID-19. The assay was immunoSEQ multiplex PCR, and TCRdb's table has in-frame clones only and misses some. The sample holds roughly 13,000 clones; around 67% are singletons and the top ten take 20% to 25%. Sequencing was done on a sample of peripheral blood. The source is a boy aged 2 to 10 with active or convalescent COVID-19. CDR3s include the opening cysteine and the closing phenylalanine or tryptophan. A D gene is named only where the DNA matches it firmly. Expanded clones are given a class, and other clones once, few, many or no size at all.

>few|TRBV30|TRBJ2-7|-
TGTGCCTGGAATCCGCCGGGAAGAGGAAGCGAGCAGTACTTC
CAWNPPGRGSEQYF
>once|TRBV12-3/TRBV12-4|TRBJ1-2|-
TGTGCCAGCAGTTTCGGAGGGGCTGGCTACACCTTC
CASSFGGAGYTF
>-|TRBV15|TRBJ1-2|-
TGTGCCACCAGGACCCCTGGGGAGGGGCTCTATGGCTACACCTTC
CATRTPGEGLYGYTF
>once|TRBV6-2/TRBV6-3|TRBJ1-5|-
TGTGCCAGCAGTTTACAGGGTAACAATCAGCCCCAGCATTTT
CASSLQGNNQPQHF
>few|TRBV5-1|TRBJ2-7|TRBD2
TGCGCCAGCAGCTTGTCTGGGACTAGCGGGAGCCGCGAGCAGTACTTC
CASSLSGTSGSREQYF
>-|TRBV7-9|TRBJ2-1|TRBD2
TGTGCCAGCAGCGCCCGGGGAGGGTGGGCATACAATGAGCAGTTCTTC
CASSARGGWAYNEQFF
>-|TRBV10-3|TRBJ2-1|-
TGTGCCATCAGGATTGCCCCGGGGTCCTACAATGAGCAGTTCTTC
CAIRIAPGSYNEQFF
>-|TRBV6-5|TRBJ2-7|TRBD2
TGTGCCAGCAGTTATGGGAGCGGGAGATACGAGCAGTACTTC
CASSYGSGRYEQYF
>-|TRBV6-5|TRBJ1-5|-
TGTGCCAGCCGGGAAACCATTAATCAGCCCCAGCATTTT
CASRETINQPQHF
>once|TRBV18|TRBJ2-7|TRBD2
TGTGCCAGCTCACCATTTGGGCTAGCGGGAGGTACGTACGAGCAGTACTTC
CASSPFGLAGGTYEQYF
>-|TRBV19|TRBJ1-1|TRBD1
TGTGCCAGTCGGAGGCGGGACAGCAACACTGAAGCTTTCTTT
CASRRRDSNTEAFF
>-|TRBV5-1|TRBJ2-7|TRBD1
TGCGCCAGCAGCTTGAAGGGACAGAGCTCCTACGAGCAGTACTTC
CASSLKGQSSYEQYF
>once|TRBV6-5|TRBJ1-4|-
TGTGCCAGCAGCCCCCTGATGGGCCAAGCTGAAAAACTGTTTTTT
CASSPLMGQAEKLFF
>-|TRBV6-2/TRBV6-3|TRBJ1-3|TRBD1
TGTGCCAGCAGTTTTGAGACAGGGGAACCCCGCTCTGGAAACACCATATATTTT
CASSFETGEPRSGNTIYF
>large|TRBV6-5|TRBJ2-2|TRBD1
TGTGCCAGCAGTTACTGGGACAGGGGCGGCGGGGAGCTGTTTTTT
CASSYWDRGGGELFF
>-|TRBV5-1|TRBJ2-1|TRBD2
TGCGCCAGCAGCTTGGGACTAGCGGGAGGGCCACTGCCCAATGAGCAGTTCTTC
CASSLGLAGGPLPNEQFF
>-|TRBV19|TRBJ1-2|TRBD1
TGTGCCAGTAGTGTCGGGACAGACCTCTATGGCTACACCTTC
CASSVGTDLYGYTF
>-|TRBV3-1/TRBV3-2|TRBJ2-1|-
TGTGCCAGCAGCCAAGATTGGAGGGCTCAGCAGTTCTTC
CASSQDWRAQQFF
>-|TRBV2|TRBJ1-4|-
TGTGCCAGCAGGAAGGGGGAGGGCGAAAAACTGTTTTTT
CASRKGEGEKLFF
>-|TRBV19|TRBJ2-1|TRBD2
TGTGCCAGTAGTAGGACTAGCGAAGGCAATGAGCAGTTCTTC
CASSRTSEGNEQFF
>medium-sized|TRBV12-3/TRBV12-4|TRBJ1-1|-
TGTGCCAGCAGTCGGAGGTCTGAAGCTTTCTTT
CASSRRSEAFF
>-|TRBV7-6|TRBJ2-1|-
TGTGCCAGCAGCTTAAAAGAGAATGAGCAGTTCTTC
CASSLKENEQFF
>-|TRBV9|TRBJ2-5|-
TGTGCCAGCAGCCCCCCTGGGGCAGGGGAGACCCAGTACTTC
CASSPPGAGETQYF
>-|TRBV19|TRBJ2-7|-
TGTGCCAGTAGTCCCGGGACTCAATACGAGCAGTACTTC
CASSPGTQYEQYF
>-|TRBV2|TRBJ1-6|-
TGTGCCAGCAGTGATAGTCCGGAGACACCCCTCCACTTT
CASSDSPETPLHF
>-|TRBV28|TRBJ2-7|TRBD2
TGTGCCAGCAGTTTTCATTCCCGGACTAGCGGAACCTACGAGCAGTACTTC
CASSFHSRTSGTYEQYF
>once|TRBV18|TRBJ2-1|-
TGTGCCAGCTCACGACTGTCCCTGTCGAACGATGAGCAGTTCTTC
CASSRLSLSNDEQFF
>-|TRBV15|TRBJ1-6|-
TGTGCCACCAGCGGAGAGACAGAGCTAAGGGAAGGGGCACCCCTCCACTTT
CATSGETELREGAPLHF
>-|TRBV4-3|TRBJ2-3|TRBD2
TGCGCCAGCAGCCAAGTGACTAGCGGGAGTTCTGGTACGCAGTATTTT
CASSQVTSGSSGTQYF
>-|TRBV21-1|TRBJ2-1|-
TGTGCCAGCAGCAATATTTTGGGGGGGACCTTCGATGAGCAGTTCTTC
CASSNILGGTFDEQFF
>-|TRBV5-4|TRBJ1-2|-
TGTGCCAGCAGCTTTGCGGTCCTAAACTATGGCTACACCTTC
CASSFAVLNYGYTF
>-|TRBV14|TRBJ2-5|TRBD2
TGTGCCAGCAGCCCCTTTCGGACTAGCGGGAGACAGACCCAGTACTTC
CASSPFRTSGRQTQYF
>-|TRBV7-2|TRBJ2-1|-
TGTGCCAGCAGCTTGACCGGGTACAATGAGCAGTTCTTC
CASSLTGYNEQFF
>few|TRBV4-1|TRBJ2-1|TRBD2
TGCGCCAGCAGCCCATCCTTGGAGGCGGGAGTGAGGAATGAGCAGTTCTTC
CASSPSLEAGVRNEQFF
>-|TRBV10-2|TRBJ1-1|-
TGCGCCAGCTACCGGGACTTCGGGTCCACTGAAGCTTTCTTT
CASYRDFGSTEAFF
>-|TRBV2|TRBJ2-2|TRBD1
TGTGCCAGCAGAGATGGGACAGGGGGTAAGACCGGGGAGCTGTTTTTT
CASRDGTGGKTGELFF
>once|TRBV7-2|TRBJ2-2|-
TGTGCCAGCAGCTTAGCGCCAGGACAGACTAACACCGGGGAGCTGTTTTTT
CASSLAPGQTNTGELFF
>-|TRBV14|TRBJ1-1|-
TGTGCCAGCAGCCAAGATCTGGCCCTGTCGGCTTTCTTT
CASSQDLALSAFF
>-|TRBV5-8|TRBJ2-3|-
TGTGCCAGCAGCCACAGACGTAGCACAGATACGCAGTATTTT
CASSHRRSTDTQYF
>-|TRBV7-9|TRBJ1-1|-
TGTGCCAGCAGCTTAGCCCCTGCAGAGGGAAGTTTCCTGGGAGCTTTCTTT
CASSLAPAEGSFLGAFF
>-|TRBV5-1|TRBJ2-2|-
TGCGCCAGCAGCTTGAGCCTGACGAACACCGGGGAGCTGTTTTTT
CASSLSLTNTGELFF
>few|TRBV6-5|TRBJ1-2|-
TGTGCCAGTCGCCAGGGCGGCTATGGCTACACCTTC
CASRQGGYGYTF
>few|TRBV7-9|TRBJ1-5|TRBD1
TGTGCCAGCAGCCATGGACAGGGCGGGAGCAATCAGCCCCAGCATTTT
CASSHGQGGSNQPQHF
>-|TRBV28|TRBJ2-7|-
TGTGCCAGCAGTTTTGGCAACCCCTCCGAGCAGTACTTC
CASSFGNPSEQYF
>-|TRBV5-1|TRBJ1-1|-
TGCGCCAGCAGCTTGCAACAGGGCTCACCTAACACTGAAGCTTTCTTT
CASSLQQGSPNTEAFF
>-|TRBV18|TRBJ1-2|-
TGTGCCAGCTCACCAAAGCCGGACAGTGCGCTTAGAGGCTACACCTTC
CASSPKPDSALRGYTF
>-|TRBV29-1|TRBJ2-5|TRBD2
TGCAGCGTCTTAGCGGGAGAAAGAGAGACCCAGTACTTC
CSVLAGERETQYF
>-|TRBV29-1|TRBJ2-5|TRBD1
TGCAGCGTTGAAGGGGGGACAGGGAGAGAGACCCAGTACTTC
CSVEGGTGRETQYF
>-|TRBV11-2|TRBJ2-7|TRBD2
TGTGCCAGCAGCCCCCTAGCGGGGTACGCCTCCTACGAGCAGTACTTC
CASSPLAGYASYEQYF
>once|TRBV15|TRBJ1-5|-
TGTGCCACCAGCAGATTGCCGGGGCCCCAGCATTTT
CATSRLPGPQHF
>-|TRBV10-2|TRBJ2-1|-
TGCGCCAGCGGGGCCTCCTCTCGAAATGAGCAGTTCTTC
CASGASSRNEQFF
>few|TRBV30|TRBJ1-3|-
TGTGCCTGGAGTGTAGCGTCTAACTCTGGAAACACCATATATTTT
CAWSVASNSGNTIYF
>-|TRBV21-1|TRBJ2-7|-
TGTGCCAGCAGCGACCCGGGACAGAAATATTCCTACGAGCAGTACTTC
CASSDPGQKYSYEQYF
>few|TRBV5-1|TRBJ1-2|-
TGCGCCAGCAGCTCAACTACCGATGGGGGCTACACCTTC
CASSSTTDGGYTF
>-|TRBV3-1/TRBV3-2|TRBJ1-1|-
TGTGCCAGCAGCCATGAGCGGCAGGGGACGGCTTTCTTT
CASSHERQGTAFF
>few|TRBV7-2|TRBJ2-7|-
TGTGCCAGCAGCTTAGAGTTTGGCCCGTTCTCCGAGCAGTACTTC
CASSLEFGPFSEQYF
>-|TRBV28|TRBJ1-1|-
TGTGCCAGCAGTTTAGCCGGGAGGAACACTGAAGCTTTCTTT
CASSLAGRNTEAFF